These 21 T cell receptor beta chains were all obtained from the same sample, sequenced in a study of cytomegalovirus exposure and HLA in healthy donors. The PCR had 60 Vbeta and 13 Jbeta primers. Libraries were prepared by immunoSEQ multiplex PCR; TCRdb keeps only in-frame clonotypes and omits some of them. This table has about 100,000 clones, more than 75% appearing once. The material sequenced was PBMCs. These receptor sequences come from a woman between 18 and 30 years old in good health and CMV-seropositive.

DNA for the CDR3: TGTGCCAGTAGTATAGCTAGGGGGGGTAGCACAGATACGCAGTATTTT. Amino acid sequence: CASSIARGGSTDTQYF. The V gene is TRBV19, the J gene TRBJ2-3, with TRBD2 as a possible D gene (7 bases). CDR1 LNHDA and CDR2 SQIVND come from the germline V gene (reference sequence). V lost 1 base, J lost 0 bases, and 11 bases lay in between. The CDR3 runs to 16 residues.

This clone was picked up a small number of times. This chain uses TRBV2 with TRBJ2-4; D gene unclear. The length of the CDR3 is 16 residues. V was trimmed by 3 bases and J by 0 bases, leaving 12 bases between them. CDR1 SNHLY and CDR2 FYNNEI come from the germline V gene. The DNA of the CDR3 is TGTGCCAGCAGTGACATCGGTTCCTTAGCCAAAAACATTCAGTACTTC. Its translation is CASSDIGSLAKNIQYF.

The V call is TRBV10-3, the J call TRBJ2-7, with 7 positions matching TRBD2. This CDR3 region has 13 residues. CDR1 and CDR2 from the germline V gene are ENHRY and SYGVKD. The ends lost 6 bases at V and 2 bases at J; junction bases unmatched: 4. As DNA, the CDR3 is TGTGCCATCAGGCGTGCGGGGGCCTACGAGCAGTACTTC. It codes for CAIRRAGAYEQYF.

V is TRBV28 and J is TRBJ2-7; 11 positions match TRBD2. CDR1 is MDHEN, CDR2 SYDVKM, per germline. V dropped 2 bases and J dropped 2; count of bases not matched to a gene: 2. The CDR3 length is 15 residues. The CDR3 DNA reads as TGTGCCAGCAGTTTACTAGCGGGAGGCCCCTACGAGCAGTACTTC. Its translation: CASSLLAGGPYEQYF.

J is TRBJ1-4 and V is TRBV27; D is unclear. This CDR3 region has 15 residues. Germline values: CDR1 MNHEY, CDR2 SMNVEV (reference sequence). V dropped 0 bases and J dropped 5 bases, with 10 bases sitting between them. The CDR3 DNA sequence: TGTGCCAGCAGTTTATCGTTTATGGGCAATGAAAAACTGTTTTTT. It is translated as CASSLSFMGNEKLFF.

This clone was picked up a small number of times. CDR3 sequence (DNA): TGCGCCAGCAGCCTAGAGACAGTTAAACCCTACGAGCAGTACTTC. It yields the protein CASSLETVKPYEQYF. The rearrangement joins TRBV5-1 to TRBJ2-7, with TRBD1 as a possible D gene (5 bases). The V end lost 4 bases, the J end lost 2 bases, and 16 bases lay between the germline ends. Looked up from germline, CDR1 is SGHRS and CDR2 is YFSETQ. The CDR3 is 15 amino acids. Full variable domain (missing parts from reference TRBV5-1 and TRBJ2-7): KAGVTQTPRYLIKTRGQQVTLSCSPISGHRSVSWYQQTPGQGLQFLFEYFSETQRNKGNFPGRFSGRQFSNSRSEMNVSTLELGDSALYLCASSLETVKPYEQYFGPGTRLTVT.

The chain links TRBV7-6 to TRBJ2-1; TRBD2 matches at 9 bases. This CDR3 region has 14 residues. CDR1 and CDR2 (germline): SGHVS, FNYEAQ. Unmatched junction bases numbered 3, after V lost 5 bases and J lost 4 bases. The CDR3 region has the DNA TGTGCCAGCAGCCGACTAGCGGATTACAATGAGCAGTTCTTC. It yields the protein CASSRLADYNEQFF.

The sample holds one count of this clone. The chain links TRBV5-6 to TRBJ2-1; TRBD2 agrees at 7 bases. V lost 3 bases, J lost 7 bases, and 7 bases stayed unmatched. Germline V CDR1 and CDR2: SGHDT, YYEEEE. This CDR3 has 14 residues. CDR3 sequence reads: CASSSLAGGNEQFF. The CDR3 DNA reads TGTGCCAGCAGCTCCTTAGCGGGTGGGAATGAGCAGTTCTTC.

The chain uses TRBV6-6 and TRBJ2-1; 11 nucleotides line up with TRBD2. The CDR3 extends over 15 amino acids. Germline values: CDR1 MNHNY, CDR2 SVGAGI (reference sequence). V gave up 6 bases and J gave up 9 bases; unmatched junction bases: 10. CDR3 in DNA: TGTGCCAGCAGCCAACTTAGCGGGAGGGCCGGTGAGCAGTTCTTC. The encoded protein is CASSQLSGRAGEQFF.

The V call is TRBV6-1, the J call TRBJ1-1, with no clear D. CDR3 length equals 11 residues. V lost 7 bases and J 5 bases, leaving 8 bases between the germline ends. Germline loops: CDR1 MNHNS, CDR2 SASEGT. CDR3 DNA sequence: TGTGCCAGCAACGGGGTAACTGAAGCTTTCTTT. Encoded protein: CASNGVTEAFF.

The chain combines TRBV27 with TRBJ2-1, with D perhaps TRBD2 (6 bases). The CDR3 extends over 15 amino acids. V was clipped by 4 bases and J by 0 bases, with 10 bases between them. Germline-derived CDR1 and CDR2 are MNHEY and SMNVEV (reference sequence). The CDR3 DNA reads as TGTGCCAGCAGTTCTAGCGCGAGCTCCTACAATGAGCAGTTCTTC. Its translation: CASSSSASSYNEQFF.

The V and J genes are TRBV29-1 and TRBJ2-1; 11 bases line up with TRBD2. This CDR3 has 14 amino acids. Germline V gives CDR1 SQVTM, CDR2 ANQGSEA. Trimming removed 1 base from V and 12 bases from J; junction bases left unmatched: 8. CDR3 amino acids: CSVEVTSGTGRQFF. DNA of the CDR3: TGCAGCGTTGAAGTGACTAGCGGGACCGGCAGGCAGTTCTTC.

This clone was seen just once. The J gene is TRBJ2-7, the V gene TRBV27; possible D gene TRBD1, 6 bases. The CDR3 is made up of 14 amino acids. V lost 5 bases, J lost 7 bases, and 18 bases lay in between. The germline CDR1 and CDR2 sequences are MNHEY and SMNVEV (reference sequence). The CDR3 sequence is CASSPGTRMIEQYF. The CDR3 DNA reads as TGTGCCAGCAGTCCCGGGACACGGATGATTGAGCAGTACTTC.

This clone occurred a few times. The chain links TRBV7-3 to TRBJ2-1, with 10 bases fitting TRBD2. The CDR3 sequence is 17 residues long. With V trimmed by 2 bases and J by 1 base, 5 bases remained unmatched. In germline, CDR1 is SGHTA, CDR2 FQGTGA. Here the CDR3 DNA reads TGTGCCAGCAGCTTACAGGCTAGCGGGAGATCCTACAATGAGCAGTTCTTC. It is translated as CASSLQASGRSYNEQFF. Full variable domain (outside the CDR3, taken from reference TRBV7-3 and TRBJ2-1): GAGVSQTPSNKVTEKGKYVELRCDPISGHTALYWYRQSLGQGPEFLIYFQGTGAADDSGLPNDRFFAVRPEGSVSTLKIQRTERGDSAVYLCASSLQASGRSYNEQFFGPGTRLTVL.

CDR3 nucleotide sequence: TGTGCCAGCAGGGCCCCGGGACTAGCGGACGAGCAGTACTTC. Its protein is CASRAPGLADEQYF. The genes are TRBV6-5 and TRBJ2-7, with 11 bases lining up with TRBD2. The CDR3 is 14 amino acids. Germline CDR1 and CDR2: MNHEY and SVGAGI. Germline trimming cut 6 bases from V and 5 bases from J; bases unmatched to any gene: 6.

The chain recombines TRBV5-1 with TRBJ1-5; TRBD1 aligns across 9 bases. Germline V gene lookup returns CDR1 SGHRS and CDR2 YFSETQ. V dropped 5 bases and J dropped 5; count of bases not matched to a gene: 5. The CDR3 runs to 14 residues. The CDR3 DNA is TGCGCCAGCAGACGGGACAGGGTGGATCAGCCCCAGCATTTT. Protein product: CASRRDRVDQPQHF. Full variable domain (remainder filled in from reference TRBV5-1 and TRBJ1-5): KAGVTQTPRYLIKTRGQQVTLSCSPISGHRSVSWYQQTPGQGLQFLFEYFSETQRNKGNFPGRFSGRQFSNSRSEMNVSTLELGDSALYLCASRRDRVDQPQHFGDGTRLSIL.

The chain combines TRBV11-2 with TRBJ1-4, with D perhaps matching TRBD1 (5 bases). Germline lookup yields CDR1 SGHAT and CDR2 FQNNGV. Trimming shortened V by 3 bases and J by 5 bases, and 13 bases separated the two germline ends. The CDR3 totals 15 residues. The CDR3 sequence: CASSFMGQDNEKLFF. The DNA for the CDR3 is TGTGCCAGCAGCTTTATGGGGCAGGACAATGAAAAACTGTTTTTT.

This sequence joins TRBV4-1 and TRBJ1-4, with 7 nucleotides matching TRBD1. Germline loops: CDR1 MGHRA, CDR2 YSYEKL. CDR3 length: 15 amino acids. V dropped 2 bases and J dropped 3; count of bases not matched to a gene: 3. CDR3 sequence reads: CASSQRQGPNEKLFF. Here the CDR3 DNA reads TGCGCCAGCAGCCAAAGACAGGGACCTAATGAAAAACTGTTTTTT.

This clone has just a few counts. The chain combines TRBV4-1 with TRBJ1-4; 12 bases are a match to TRBD1. CDR3 length: 15 residues. Trimming at V came to 7 bases and at J to 8 bases, leaving 8 bases not matched to a gene. CDR1 is MGHRA, CDR2 YSYEKL, per germline. The CDR3 bases are TGCGCCAGCAAAGCCACAGGGACAGGGGGCGAAAAACTGTTTTTT. This gives the protein CASKATGTGGEKLFF.

In its sample, this clone is large. V gene TRBV19 combines with J gene TRBJ2-1, with 9 bases lining up with TRBD1. The germline V gene encodes CDR1 LNHDA and CDR2 SQIVND (reference sequence). The CDR3 extends over 16 amino acids. V shed 1 base, J shed 7 bases, and the junction held 8 bases outside the gene matches. The CDR3 region is CASSIGSTGGRNEQFF. The CDR3 DNA reads as TGTGCCAGTAGTATAGGCTCGACAGGGGGAAGGAATGAGCAGTTCTTC. Combining the CDR3 with reference TRBV19 and TRBJ2-1 gives the whole variable domain DGGITQSPKYLFRKEGQNVTLSCEQNLNHDAMYWYRQDPGQGLRLIYYSQIVNDFQKGDIAEGYSVSREKKESFPLTVTSAQKNPTAFYLCASSIGSTGGRNEQFFGPGTRLTVL.

This chain connects TRBV9 to TRBJ2-7, with D uncertain. Per the germline V gene, CDR1 is SGDLS and CDR2 is YYNGEE. Trimming removed 0 bases from V and 3 bases from J, with 10 bases in between. The CDR3 covers 14 residues. CDR3 sequence reads: CASSVATSGYEQYF. DNA for the CDR3: TGTGCCAGCAGCGTAGCTACGTCGGGCTACGAGCAGTACTTC.